This TCR beta chain was captured by sequencing in a study of patients and donors after allogeneic stem cell transplantation. The sample holds a few counts of this clonotype. The CDR3 consists of 13 residues. After removal of 6 bases from V and 10 bases from J, the junction contained 13 bases not matched to a gene. Germline V gene lookup returns CDR1 SQVTM and CDR2 ANQGSEA. MiXCR, run by TCRdb on the RT-PCR reads, gives a single entry per CDR3 protein. Among roughly 250,000 distinct CDR3 sequences, 13% to 15% were seen once, and the ten largest hold about 9.9%. The genes are TRBV29-1 and TRBJ1-1; 8 bases match TRBD1. This sequence was found in a human donor who was either an allogeneic HSCT recipient or a stem cell or donor lymphocyte infusion donor (not recorded which). It is not recorded whose cells these are; they may come from a transplant donor. The sample was blood, either unsorted or a sorted T cell fraction (not recorded which). CDR3 residues: CSVAGRTGRGAFF. The DNA for the CDR3 is TGCAGCGTCGCCGGTCGGACAGGGAGGGGAGCTTTCTTT.